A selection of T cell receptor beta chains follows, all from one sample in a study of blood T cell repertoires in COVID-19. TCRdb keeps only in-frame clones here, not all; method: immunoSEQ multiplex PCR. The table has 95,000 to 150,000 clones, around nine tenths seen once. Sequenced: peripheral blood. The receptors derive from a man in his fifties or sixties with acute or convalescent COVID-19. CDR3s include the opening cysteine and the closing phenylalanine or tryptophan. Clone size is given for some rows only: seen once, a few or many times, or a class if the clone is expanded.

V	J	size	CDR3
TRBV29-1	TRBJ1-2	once	CSVPRDRGLYGYTF
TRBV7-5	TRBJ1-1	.	CARSLCRGTEAFF
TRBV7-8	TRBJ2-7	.	CASSLGGREGSYEQYF
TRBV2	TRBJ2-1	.	CASSELGLAGDDEQFF
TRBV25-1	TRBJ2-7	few	CASREAGLSYEQYF
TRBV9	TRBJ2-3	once	CASSVGGGRREDTQYF
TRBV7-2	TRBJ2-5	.	CASSAGLRETQYF
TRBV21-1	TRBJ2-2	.	CASSNVLQREEFGSKNTGELFF
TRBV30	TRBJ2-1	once	CAWSLSGRRGEQFF
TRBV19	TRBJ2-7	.	CASSSSKGQGYEQYF
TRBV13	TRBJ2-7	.	CASSPRTGAYEQYF
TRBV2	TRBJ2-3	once	CLDRAGVGTDTQYF
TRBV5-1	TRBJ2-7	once	CASSLYGRVGDEQYF
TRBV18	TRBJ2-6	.	CASSAGTAYSGANVLTF
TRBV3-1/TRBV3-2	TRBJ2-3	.	CASSRANTQYF
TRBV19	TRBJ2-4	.	CASSIRPGGRAKNIQYF
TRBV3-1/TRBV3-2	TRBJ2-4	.	CASSPETVLAKNIQYF
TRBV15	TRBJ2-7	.	CATRAGGSGEQYF
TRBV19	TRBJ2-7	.	CASSMGQGTPYEQYF
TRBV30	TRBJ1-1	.	CAWSDQGQVEAFF
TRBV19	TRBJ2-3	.	CASKRGGQADTQYF
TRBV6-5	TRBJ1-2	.	CASSYVGQGVYGYTF
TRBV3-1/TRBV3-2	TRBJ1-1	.	CASSQEAARTEAFF
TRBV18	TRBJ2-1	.	CASSPETGGNEQFF
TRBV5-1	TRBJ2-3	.	CASSVGLTDTQYF
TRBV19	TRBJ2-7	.	CASSKGTGLDEQYF
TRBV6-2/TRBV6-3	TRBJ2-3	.	CASSGGQASFTDTQYF
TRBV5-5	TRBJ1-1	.	CASSLTGNMNTEAFF
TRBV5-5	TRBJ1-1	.	CASSTGQGYTEAFF
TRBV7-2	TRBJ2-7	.	CASSSDRGRRYEQYF
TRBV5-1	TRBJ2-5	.	CASSPGTGVARETQYF
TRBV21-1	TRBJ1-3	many	CAKRTGLCSGNTIYF
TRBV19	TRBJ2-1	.	CASSIRGTSSLRYNEQFF
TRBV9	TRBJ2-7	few	CASSTGTSGSLYEQYF
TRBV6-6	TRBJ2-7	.	CASSSPVGTGVGEQYF
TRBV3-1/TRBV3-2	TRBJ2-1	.	CASSRTSGSNEQFF
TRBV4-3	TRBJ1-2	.	CASSQGYGGMYGYTF
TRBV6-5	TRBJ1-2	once	CASSLNGGYTF
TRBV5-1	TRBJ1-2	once	CASSFDGQSFYGYTF
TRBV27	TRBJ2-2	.	CASSLPGLAGVTGELFF
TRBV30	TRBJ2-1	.	CAWSRQSSYNEQFF
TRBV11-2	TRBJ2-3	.	CASSLGLAGAGDTQYF
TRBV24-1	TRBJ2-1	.	CATSALLGRGGDEQFF
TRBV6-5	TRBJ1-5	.	CASSYRRGRDQPQHF
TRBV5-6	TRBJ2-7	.	CASSRQTVSYEQYF
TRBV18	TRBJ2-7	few	CASSPRAGVDEQYF
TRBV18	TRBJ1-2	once	CASSPRGLKDYGYTF